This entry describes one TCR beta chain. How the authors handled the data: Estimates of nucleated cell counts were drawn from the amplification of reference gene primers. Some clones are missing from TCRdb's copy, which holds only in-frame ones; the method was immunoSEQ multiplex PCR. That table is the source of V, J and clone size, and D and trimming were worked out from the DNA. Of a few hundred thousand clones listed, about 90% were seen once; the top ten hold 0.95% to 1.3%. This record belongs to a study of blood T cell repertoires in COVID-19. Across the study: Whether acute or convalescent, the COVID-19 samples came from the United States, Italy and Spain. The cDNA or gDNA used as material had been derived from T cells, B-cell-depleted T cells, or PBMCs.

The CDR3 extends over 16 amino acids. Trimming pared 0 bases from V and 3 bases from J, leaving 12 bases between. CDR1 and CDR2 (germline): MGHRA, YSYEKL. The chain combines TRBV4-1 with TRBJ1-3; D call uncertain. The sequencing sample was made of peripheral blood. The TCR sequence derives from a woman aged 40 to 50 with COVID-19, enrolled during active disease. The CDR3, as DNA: TGCGCCAGCAGCCAAGATTGGGCGGGCGGTGGAAACACCATATATTTT. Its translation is CASSQDWAGGGNTIYF.